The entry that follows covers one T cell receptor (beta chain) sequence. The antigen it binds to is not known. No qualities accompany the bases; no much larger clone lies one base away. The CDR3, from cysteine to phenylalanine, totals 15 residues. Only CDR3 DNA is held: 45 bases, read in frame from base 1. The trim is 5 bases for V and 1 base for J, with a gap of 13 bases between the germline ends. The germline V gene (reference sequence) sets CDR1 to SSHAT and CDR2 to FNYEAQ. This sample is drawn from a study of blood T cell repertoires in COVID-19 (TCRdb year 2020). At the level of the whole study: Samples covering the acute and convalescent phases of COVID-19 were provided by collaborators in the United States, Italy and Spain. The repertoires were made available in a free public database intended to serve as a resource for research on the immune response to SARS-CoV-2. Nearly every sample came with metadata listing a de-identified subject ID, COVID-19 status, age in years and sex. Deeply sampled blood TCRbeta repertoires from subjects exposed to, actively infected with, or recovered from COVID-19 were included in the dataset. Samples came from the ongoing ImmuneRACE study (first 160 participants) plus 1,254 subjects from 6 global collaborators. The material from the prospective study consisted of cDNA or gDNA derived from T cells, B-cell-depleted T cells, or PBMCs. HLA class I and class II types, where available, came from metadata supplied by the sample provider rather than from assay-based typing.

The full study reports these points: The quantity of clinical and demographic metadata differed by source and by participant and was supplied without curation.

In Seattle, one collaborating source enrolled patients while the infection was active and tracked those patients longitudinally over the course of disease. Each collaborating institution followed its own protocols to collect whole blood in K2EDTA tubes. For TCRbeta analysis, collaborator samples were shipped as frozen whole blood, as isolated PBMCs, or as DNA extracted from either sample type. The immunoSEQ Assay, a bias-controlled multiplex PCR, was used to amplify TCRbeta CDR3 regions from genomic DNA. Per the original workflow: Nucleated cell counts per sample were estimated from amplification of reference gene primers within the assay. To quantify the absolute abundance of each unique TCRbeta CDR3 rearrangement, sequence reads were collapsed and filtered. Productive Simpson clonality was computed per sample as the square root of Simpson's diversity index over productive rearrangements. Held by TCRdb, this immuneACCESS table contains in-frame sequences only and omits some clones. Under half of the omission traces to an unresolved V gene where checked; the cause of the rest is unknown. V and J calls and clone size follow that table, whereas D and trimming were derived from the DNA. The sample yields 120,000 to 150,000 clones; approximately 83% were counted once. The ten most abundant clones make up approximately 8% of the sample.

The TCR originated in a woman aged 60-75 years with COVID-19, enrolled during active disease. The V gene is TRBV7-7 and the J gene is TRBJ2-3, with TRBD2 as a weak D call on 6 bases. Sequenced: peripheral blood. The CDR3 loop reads CASSPLTGGTDTQYF. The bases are TGTGCCAGCAGCCCCCTGACGGGGGGCACAGATACGCAGTATTTT.